The source of this T cell receptor beta chain is a study of blood T cell repertoires in COVID-19. Study background: There were acute and convalescent COVID-19 samples, and they came from the United States, Italy and Spain.

Trimming pared 2 bases from V and 3 bases from J, leaving 8 bases between. Germline CDR1 SGHDN, CDR2 FVKESK. The CDR3 extends over 15 amino acids. Per the original data handling: Amplification from reference gene primers served as the basis for estimated nucleated cell counts. Assay: immunoSEQ multiplex PCR; the TCRdb copy retains only in-frame clones and omits some. That table gives V, J and clone size, and the DNA gave D and trimming. This table holds 100,000 or so clones, roughly 80% found once. The receptor's source is a woman aged 70-85 years with acute or convalescent COVID-19. The chain uses TRBV14 and TRBJ1-6; no reliable D call. Sequencing was carried out using peripheral blood. CDR3 sequence (DNA): TGTGCCAGCAGCCAACAGGCTGGCTATAATTCACCCCTCCACTTT. It yields the protein CASSQQAGYNSPLHF.